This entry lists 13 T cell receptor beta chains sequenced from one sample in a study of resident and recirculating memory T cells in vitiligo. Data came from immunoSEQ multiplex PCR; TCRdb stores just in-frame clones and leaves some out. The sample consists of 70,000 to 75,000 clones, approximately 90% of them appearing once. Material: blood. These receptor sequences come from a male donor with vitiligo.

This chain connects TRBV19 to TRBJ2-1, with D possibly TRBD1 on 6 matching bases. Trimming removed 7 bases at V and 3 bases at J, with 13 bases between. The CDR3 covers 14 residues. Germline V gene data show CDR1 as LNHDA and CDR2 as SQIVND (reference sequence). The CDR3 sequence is CASNGPQGYNEQFF. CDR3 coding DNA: TGTGCCAGTAATGGTCCACAGGGCTACAATGAGCAGTTCTTC. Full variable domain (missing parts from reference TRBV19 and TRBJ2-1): DGGITQSPKYLFRKEGQNVTLSCEQNLNHDAMYWYRQDPGQGLRLIYYSQIVNDFQKGDIAEGYSVSREKKESFPLTVTSAQKNPTAFYLCASNGPQGYNEQFFGPGTRLTVL.

The CDR3 spells CASSQAGEQYF. The CDR3 region has the DNA TGCGCCAGCAGCCAAGCGGGGGAGCAGTACTTC. The V and J genes are TRBV4-1 and TRBJ2-7, with D possibly TRBD2 on 5 matching bases. This CDR3 is 11 amino acids long. Germline CDR1 is MGHRA and CDR2 is YSYEKL. Trimming stripped 1 base from V and 7 bases from J, with 5 bases between.

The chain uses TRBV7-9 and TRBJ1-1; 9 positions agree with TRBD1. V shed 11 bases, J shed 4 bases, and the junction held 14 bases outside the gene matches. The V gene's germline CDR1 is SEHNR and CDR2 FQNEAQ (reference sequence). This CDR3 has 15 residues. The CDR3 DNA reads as TGTGCCTCCCAAGCACAGGGGGCCAGCGTCACTGAAGCTTTCTTT. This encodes CASQAQGASVTEAFF.

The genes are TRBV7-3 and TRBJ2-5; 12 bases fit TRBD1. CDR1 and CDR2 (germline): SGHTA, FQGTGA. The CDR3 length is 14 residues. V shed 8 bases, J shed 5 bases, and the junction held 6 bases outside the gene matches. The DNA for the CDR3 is TGTGCCAGCTCCGGGACAGGGGGCTTTGAGACCCAGTACTTC. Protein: CASSGTGGFETQYF.

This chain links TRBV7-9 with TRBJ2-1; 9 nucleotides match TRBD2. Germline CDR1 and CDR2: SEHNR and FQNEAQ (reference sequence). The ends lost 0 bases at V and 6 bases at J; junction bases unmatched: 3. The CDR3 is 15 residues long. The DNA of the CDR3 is TGTGCCAGCAGCTTAGCGAGCGGGGGGTTCAATGAGCAGTTCTTC. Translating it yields CASSLASGGFNEQFF.

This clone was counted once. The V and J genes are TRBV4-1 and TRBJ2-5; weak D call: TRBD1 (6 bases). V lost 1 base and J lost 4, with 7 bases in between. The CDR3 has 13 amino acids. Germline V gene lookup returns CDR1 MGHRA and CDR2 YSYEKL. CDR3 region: CASSQGGGETQYF. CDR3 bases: TGCGCCAGCAGCCAAGGAGGGGGAGAGACCCAGTACTTC.

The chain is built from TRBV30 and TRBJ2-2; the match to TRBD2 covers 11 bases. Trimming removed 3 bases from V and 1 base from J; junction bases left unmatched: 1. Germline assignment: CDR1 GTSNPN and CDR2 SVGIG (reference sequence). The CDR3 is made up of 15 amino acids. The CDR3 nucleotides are TGTGCCTGGAGGGGACTAGCGGTGAACACCGGGGAGCTGTTTTTT. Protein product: CAWRGLAVNTGELFF.

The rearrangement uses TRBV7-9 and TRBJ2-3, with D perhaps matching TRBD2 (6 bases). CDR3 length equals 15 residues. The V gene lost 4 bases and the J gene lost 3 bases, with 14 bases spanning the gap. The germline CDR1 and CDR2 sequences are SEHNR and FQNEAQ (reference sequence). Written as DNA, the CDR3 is TGTGCCAGCAGCTGGGACTCGTTGAAGACAGATACGCAGTATTTT. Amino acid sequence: CASSWDSLKTDTQYF.

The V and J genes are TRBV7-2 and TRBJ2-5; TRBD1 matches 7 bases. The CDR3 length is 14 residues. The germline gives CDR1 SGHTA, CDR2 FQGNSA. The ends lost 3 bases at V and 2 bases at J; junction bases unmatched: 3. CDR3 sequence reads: CASSLGTAQETQYF. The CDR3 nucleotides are TGTGCCAGCAGCTTGGGGACAGCTCAAGAGACCCAGTACTTC. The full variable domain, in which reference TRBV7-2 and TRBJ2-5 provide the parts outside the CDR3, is GAGVSQSPSNKVTEKGKDVELRCDPISGHTALYWYRQSLGQGLEFLIYFQGNSAPDKSGLPSDRFSAERTGGSVSTLTIQRTQQEDSAVYLCASSLGTAQETQYFGPGTRLLVL.

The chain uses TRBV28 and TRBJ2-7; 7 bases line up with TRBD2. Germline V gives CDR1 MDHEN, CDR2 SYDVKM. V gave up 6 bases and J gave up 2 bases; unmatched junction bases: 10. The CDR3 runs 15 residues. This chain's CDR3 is CASSLGGAPTYEQYF. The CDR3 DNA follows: TGTGCCAGCAGCCTGGGAGGGGCACCTACCTACGAGCAGTACTTC.

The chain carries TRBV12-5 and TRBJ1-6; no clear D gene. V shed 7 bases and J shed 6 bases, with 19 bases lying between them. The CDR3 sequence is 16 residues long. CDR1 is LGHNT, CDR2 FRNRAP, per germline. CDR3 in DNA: TGTGCTAGTGCCTTCCTGACCCTACAGTTTAATTCACCCCTCCACTTT. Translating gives CASAFLTLQFNSPLHF. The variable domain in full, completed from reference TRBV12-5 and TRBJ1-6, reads DARVTQTPRHKVTEMGQEVTMRCQPILGHNTVFWYRQTMMQGLELLAYFRNRAPLDDSGMPKDRFSAEMPDATLATLKIQPSEPRDSAVYFCASAFLTLQFNSPLHFGNGTRLTVT.

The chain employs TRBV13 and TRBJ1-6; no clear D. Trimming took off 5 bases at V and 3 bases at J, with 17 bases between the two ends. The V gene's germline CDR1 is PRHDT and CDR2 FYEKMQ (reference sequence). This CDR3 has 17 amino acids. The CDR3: CASSPTSEGVYNSPLHF. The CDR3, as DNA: TGTGCCAGCAGCCCTACCTCGGAGGGAGTCTATAATTCACCCCTCCACTTT. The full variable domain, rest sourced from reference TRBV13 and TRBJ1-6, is AAGVIQSPRHLIKEKRETATLKCYPIPRHDTVYWYQQGPGQDPQFLISFYEKMQSDKGSIPDRFSAQQFSDYHSELNMSSLELGDSALYFCASSPTSEGVYNSPLHFGNGTRLTVT.

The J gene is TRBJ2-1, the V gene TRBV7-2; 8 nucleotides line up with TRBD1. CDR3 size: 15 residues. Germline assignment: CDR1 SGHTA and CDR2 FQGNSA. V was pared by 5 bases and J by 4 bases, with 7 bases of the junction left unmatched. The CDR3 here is CASSPDRGGYNEQFF. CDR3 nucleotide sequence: TGTGCCAGCAGCCCCGACAGGGGAGGATACAATGAGCAGTTCTTC.